The source of this T cell receptor beta chain is a study of cytomegalovirus exposure and HLA in healthy donors. PCR involved 60 Vbeta and 13 Jbeta primers. Per the original methods: In a later analysis, of 84 million or so unique beta chains, roughly 10 million appeared in at least two donors. Clones were sequenced by immunoSEQ multiplex PCR, and TCRdb holds only the in-frame ones, with some missing. V and J calls and clone size are given by that table; D and trimming were obtained from the DNA. The sample lists approximately 150,000 clones; approximately 80% were seen once. As concerns this clone: Its antigen is currently unknown.

Germline-derived CDR1 and CDR2 are SGHAT and FQDESV (reference sequence). The ends were cut back, 1 base at V and 4 bases at J, with 15 bases in the middle. The CDR3 covers 16 residues. Study-wide results and caveats: Across donors, presence/absence analyses took sequencing depth to be roughly uniform. Productive status was seen about 90% or about 30% of the time for most TCR beta V segments in an earlier analysis.

This sequence originates from a woman aged 40 to 55 in good health and CMV-seronegative. Sequencing input: PBMCs. The gene calls are TRBV11-1 and TRBJ2-3, with D unresolved. This CDR3 is CASSLESTPSADTQYF. The CDR3 DNA follows: TGTGCCAGCAGCTTAGAATCTACCCCCAGCGCAGATACGCAGTATTTT. The full variable domain, with the rest looked up from reference TRBV11-1 and TRBJ2-3, is EAEVAQSPRYKITEKSQAVAFWCDPISGHATLYWYRQILGQGPELLVQFQDESVVDDSQLPKDRFSAERLKGVDSTLKIQPAELGDSAMYLCASSLESTPSADTQYFGPGTRLTVL.